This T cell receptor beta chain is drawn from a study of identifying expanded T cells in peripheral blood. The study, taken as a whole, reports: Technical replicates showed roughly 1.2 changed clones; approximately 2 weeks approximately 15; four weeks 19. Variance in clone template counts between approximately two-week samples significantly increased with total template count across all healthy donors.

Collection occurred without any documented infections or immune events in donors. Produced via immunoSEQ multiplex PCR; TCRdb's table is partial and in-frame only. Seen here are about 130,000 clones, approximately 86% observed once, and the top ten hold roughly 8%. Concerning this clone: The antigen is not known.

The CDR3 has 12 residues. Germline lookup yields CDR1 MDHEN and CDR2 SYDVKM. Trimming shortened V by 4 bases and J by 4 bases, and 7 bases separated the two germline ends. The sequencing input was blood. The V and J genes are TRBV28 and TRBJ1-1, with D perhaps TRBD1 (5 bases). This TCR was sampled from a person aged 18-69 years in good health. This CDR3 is CASSSQVTEAFF. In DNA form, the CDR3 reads TGTGCCAGCAGTTCACAGGTCACTGAAGCTTTCTTT.